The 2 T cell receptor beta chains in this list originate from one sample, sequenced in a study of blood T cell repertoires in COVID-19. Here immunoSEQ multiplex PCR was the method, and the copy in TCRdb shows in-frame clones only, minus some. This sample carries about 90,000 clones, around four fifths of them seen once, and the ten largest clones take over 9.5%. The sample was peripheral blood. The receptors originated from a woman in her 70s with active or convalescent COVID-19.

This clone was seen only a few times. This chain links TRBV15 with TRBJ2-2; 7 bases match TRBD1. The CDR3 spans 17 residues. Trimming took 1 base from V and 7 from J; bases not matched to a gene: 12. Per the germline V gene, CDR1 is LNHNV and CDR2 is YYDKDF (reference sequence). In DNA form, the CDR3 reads TGTGCCACCAGCAGAGTTGGGACAGTTCCGTTGGGCGGGGAGCTGTTTTTT. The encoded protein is CATSRVGTVPLGGELFF.

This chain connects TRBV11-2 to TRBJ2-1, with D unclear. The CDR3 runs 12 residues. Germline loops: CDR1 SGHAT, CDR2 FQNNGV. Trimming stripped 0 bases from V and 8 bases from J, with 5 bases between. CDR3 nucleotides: TGTGCCAGCAGCTTAGAGTACTATGAGCAGTTCTTC. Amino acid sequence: CASSLEYYEQFF. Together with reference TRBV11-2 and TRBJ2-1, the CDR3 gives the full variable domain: EAGVAQSPRYKIIEKRQSVAFWCNPISGHATLYWYQQILGQGPKLLIQFQNNGVVDDSQLPKDRFSAERLKGVDSTLKIQPAKLEDSAVYLCASSLEYYEQFFGPGTRLTVL.